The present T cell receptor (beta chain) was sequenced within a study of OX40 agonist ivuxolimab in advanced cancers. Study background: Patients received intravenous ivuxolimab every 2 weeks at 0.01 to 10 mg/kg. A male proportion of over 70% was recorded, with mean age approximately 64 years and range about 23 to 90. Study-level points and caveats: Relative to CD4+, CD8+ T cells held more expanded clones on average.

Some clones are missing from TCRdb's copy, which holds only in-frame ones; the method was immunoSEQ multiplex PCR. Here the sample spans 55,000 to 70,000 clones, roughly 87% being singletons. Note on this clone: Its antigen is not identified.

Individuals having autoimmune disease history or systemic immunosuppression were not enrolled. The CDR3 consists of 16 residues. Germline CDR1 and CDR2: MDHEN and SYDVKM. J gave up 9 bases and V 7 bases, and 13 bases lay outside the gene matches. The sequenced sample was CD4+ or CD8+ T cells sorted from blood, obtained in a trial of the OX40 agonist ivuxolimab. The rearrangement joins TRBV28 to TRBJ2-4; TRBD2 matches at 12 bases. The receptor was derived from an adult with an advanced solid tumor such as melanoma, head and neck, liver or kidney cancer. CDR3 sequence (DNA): TGTGCCAGCAAAGGCCTAGCGGGAGGGCCCCTAAGCATTCAGTACTTC. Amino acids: CASKGLAGGPLSIQYF.